Listed below are T cell receptor beta chains from one sample, sequenced in a study of T cell responses to AZD1222 COVID-19 vaccine. This table comes from immunoSEQ multiplex PCR, and its TCRdb copy is limited to in-frame clones, with some not included. The sample has 90,000 to 110,000 clones; about 89% are singletons. This specimen consisted of peripheral blood, obtained 28 days after the second AZD1222 dose. Receptors were obtained from an adult who received the AZD1222 COVID-19 vaccine. The CDR3 runs from the conserved cysteine through the conserved F or W. D genes are given only for firm matches. Size is omitted from some rows. Given values are once, few, many or a class for expanded clones.

J	D	size	V	CDR3	DNA
TRBJ1-1	NA	NA	TRBV28	CASRSRRRGLFISNTEAFF	TGTGCCAGCAGGAGCCGCAGACGCGGACTCTTTATATCGAACACTGAAGCTTTCTTT
TRBJ1-1	NA	NA	TRBV7-9	CASSLEGGTEAFF	TGTGCCAGCAGCTTGGAGGGGGGGACTGAAGCTTTCTTT
TRBJ1-1	NA	few	TRBV19	CASKRTLNTEAFF	TGTGCCAGTAAGAGGACACTGAACACTGAAGCTTTCTTT
TRBJ2-1	NA	NA	TRBV4-1	CASSQTDKNYNEQFF	TGCGCCAGCAGCCAAACGGACAAGAACTACAATGAGCAGTTCTTC
TRBJ2-7	TRBD1	NA	TRBV27	CASGTLDRAYGQYF	TGTGCCAGCGGAACCTTAGACAGGGCCTACGGCCAGTACTTC
TRBJ1-5	NA	few	TRBV19	CASSRTVNRSNQPQHF	TGTGCCAGTAGTCGGACGGTGAATAGAAGCAATCAGCCCCAGCATTTT
TRBJ1-2	TRBD1	NA	TRBV19	CASSRGQGTSSFGYTF	TGTGCCAGTAGTCGTGGACAGGGGACGTCTTCTTTTGGCTACACCTTC
TRBJ2-7	NA	NA	TRBV12-3/TRBV12-4	CASSPSSYEQYF	TGTGCCAGCAGCCCAAGCTCCTACGAGCAGTACTTC
TRBJ1-5	NA	NA	TRBV10-3	CAISGADSNQPQHF	TGTGCCATCAGTGGGGCAGATAGCAATCAGCCCCAGCATTTT
TRBJ1-6	TRBD1	NA	TRBV4-3	CASSQEARTGYTYNSPLHF	TGCGCCAGCAGCCAAGAGGCCCGGACAGGGTACACCTATAATTCACCCCTCCACTTT
TRBJ2-1	TRBD2	NA	TRBV7-2	CASRSGGSYNEQFF	TGTGCCAGCAGGAGCGGGGGGTCCTACAATGAGCAGTTCTTC
TRBJ1-1	NA	NA	TRBV6-2/TRBV6-3	CASSSTGTKNTEAFF	TGTGCCAGCAGTTCGACCGGGACAAAAAACACTGAAGCTTTCTTT
TRBJ1-4	NA	NA	TRBV9	CASSPPGISPGKLFF	TGTGCCAGCAGCCCACCCGGGATCTCACCTGGAAAACTGTTTTTT
TRBJ2-3	NA	NA	TRBV19	CASSISVGSYTDTQYF	TGTGCCAGTAGTATATCCGTCGGCAGCTACACAGATACGCAGTATTTT
TRBJ1-5	NA	NA	TRBV6-1	CASSEAGSGQPQHF	TGTGCCAGCAGTGAAGCTGGGTCGGGTCAGCCCCAGCATTTT
TRBJ1-1	NA	few	TRBV28	CASSPIGNQGSEAFF	TGTGCCAGCAGTCCTATCGGGAACCAGGGTTCGGAAGCTTTCTTT
TRBJ1-1	NA	NA	TRBV28	CASSLPGRGTEAFF	TGTGCCAGCAGTTTACCGGGGAGAGGGACTGAAGCTTTCTTT